This is a list of T cell receptor beta chains from one sample in a study of T cells in tuberculosis. Only in-frame clones appear in the TCRdb table, and some are missing; sequencing was by immunoSEQ multiplex PCR. The sample carries roughly 34,000 clones, over 95% recorded once. Sequencing was done on a sample of PBMCs. Receptors were obtained from a donor between 10 and 35 years old with latent tuberculosis or without tuberculosis infection. The CDR3 runs from the conserved cysteine through the conserved F or W. The D gene is left open where the match is weak.

CDR3aa: CASSPGQARGEKLFF
len: 15
d_gene: TRBD1
v_gene: TRBV7-3

CDR3aa: CASSVVGGTYNEQFF
len: 15
d_gene: TRBD2
v_gene: TRBV9

CDR3aa: CSVRGLAGAPPYEQYF
len: 16
d_gene: TRBD2
v_gene: TRBV29-1

CDR3aa: CASSMTSYRETQYF
len: 14
d_gene: TRBD2
v_gene: TRBV2

CDR3aa: CATTDRPSGNTIYF
len: 14
d_gene: TRBD1
v_gene: TRBV10-3

CDR3aa: CASSFPRYRRSGDTGELFF
len: 19
d_gene: .
v_gene: TRBV13

CDR3aa: CASSQGFLAGQLNSGNTIYF
len: 20
d_gene: TRBD1
v_gene: TRBV4-1

CDR3aa: CSVLTGGGSPLHF
len: 13
d_gene: TRBD1
v_gene: TRBV29-1

CDR3aa: CASSVNYEQYF
len: 11
d_gene: .
v_gene: TRBV7-7

CDR3aa: CASSLQGPVNTEAFF
len: 15
d_gene: TRBD1
v_gene: TRBV6-1

CDR3aa: CASSPKGRGGRETQYF
len: 16
d_gene: TRBD2
v_gene: TRBV7-3

CDR3aa: CASSLVALGGYNEQFF
len: 16
d_gene: .
v_gene: TRBV5-1

CDR3aa: CASSPGTSFEQYF
len: 13
d_gene: TRBD2
v_gene: TRBV7-3

CDR3aa: CASKPPGQGALYEKLFF
len: 17
d_gene: TRBD1
v_gene: TRBV2

CDR3aa: CASSSRTGGNTEAFF
len: 15
d_gene: TRBD1
v_gene: TRBV19

CDR3aa: CASSRTGENEQFF
len: 13
d_gene: TRBD1
v_gene: TRBV25-1

CDR3aa: CASSLTGGYEQYF
len: 13
d_gene: TRBD1
v_gene: TRBV5-1

CDR3aa: CATYSSYEQYF
len: 11
d_gene: .
v_gene: TRBV28

CDR3aa: CASSSRLAGRQETQYF
len: 16
d_gene: TRBD2
v_gene: TRBV5-1

CDR3aa: CASSLSGGMADTQYF
len: 15
d_gene: TRBD2
v_gene: TRBV7-9

CDR3aa: CASSLAVHSGYTF
len: 13
d_gene: .
v_gene: TRBV7-9

CDR3aa: CASSLGTEDTQYF
len: 13
d_gene: TRBD1
v_gene: TRBV5-1

CDR3aa: CASMAQGPLSGNTIYF
len: 16
d_gene: .
v_gene: TRBV5-1

CDR3aa: CASASLAGALNEQFF
len: 15
d_gene: TRBD2
v_gene: TRBV25-1

CDR3aa: CASSSDVSTQYF
len: 12
d_gene: .
v_gene: TRBV5-1

CDR3aa: CASTRGANTEAFF
len: 13
d_gene: .
v_gene: TRBV11-2

CDR3aa: CASSVDLGPHYGYTF
len: 15
d_gene: .
v_gene: TRBV9

CDR3aa: CASSLAPTGYEQYF
len: 14
d_gene: TRBD1
v_gene: TRBV7-3

CDR3aa: CATSRLGVLSRGITDTQYF
len: 19
d_gene: .
v_gene: TRBV15

CDR3aa: CASSPLGSGSSQYF
len: 14
d_gene: TRBD2
v_gene: TRBV18

CDR3aa: CASSFNGGSYNEQFF
len: 15
d_gene: .
v_gene: TRBV27

CDR3aa: CASSDGQGAMGIQYF
len: 15
d_gene: TRBD1
v_gene: TRBV25-1

CDR3aa: CASSPLFGMDYNEQFF
len: 16
d_gene: .
v_gene: TRBV14

CDR3aa: CASSLTSGSISYEQYF
len: 16
d_gene: TRBD2
v_gene: TRBV5-1

CDR3aa: CASSLYPVAVGNQPQHF
len: 17
d_gene: .
v_gene: TRBV7-6

CDR3aa: CASSGTSGVWRETQYF
len: 16
d_gene: TRBD2
v_gene: TRBV5-1

CDR3aa: CASSSRQGNYEQYF
len: 14
d_gene: TRBD1
v_gene: TRBV5-1

CDR3aa: CASSTGSSQYEAFF
len: 14
d_gene: .
v_gene: TRBV7-2

CDR3aa: CASSDNEGATYEQYF
len: 15
d_gene: .
v_gene: TRBV19

CDR3aa: CASSRTEFSNQPQHF
len: 15
d_gene: .
v_gene: TRBV14

CDR3aa: CASSLASGVNEQFF
len: 14
d_gene: TRBD2
v_gene: TRBV7-7

CDR3aa: CASTEGVSNQPQHF
len: 14
d_gene: .
v_gene: TRBV19

CDR3aa: CASRRGEQGFYEQYF
len: 15
d_gene: .
v_gene: TRBV27

CDR3aa: CASSAPGQGFYF
len: 12
d_gene: TRBD1
v_gene: TRBV5-4

CDR3aa: CASIPPGYNEQFF
len: 13
d_gene: .
v_gene: TRBV5-1

CDR3aa: CASSPGGRNTEAFF
len: 14
d_gene: .
v_gene: TRBV7-2

CDR3aa: CARGQGSIEGSPLHF
len: 15
d_gene: TRBD1
v_gene: TRBV30

CDR3aa: CASSLWGRGDEQYF
len: 14
d_gene: .
v_gene: TRBV5-6

CDR3aa: CASSIGTNTGANVLTF
len: 16
d_gene: .
v_gene: TRBV19

CDR3aa: CASSLGGISYNEQFF
len: 15
d_gene: .
v_gene: TRBV28